The present entry profiles one T cell receptor beta chain with its context. This specimen belongs to a study of blood T cell repertoires in COVID-19. Germline values: CDR1 SEHNR, CDR2 FQNEAQ (reference sequence). V shed 7 bases and J shed 4 bases, with 14 bases lying between them. This CDR3 region has 14 residues. Method: immunoSEQ multiplex PCR; TCRdb's copy keeps in-frame clones and lacks some. There are roughly 120,000 clones in the sample; about 74% occur only once, and over 6.5% lies in the top ten. The source material was peripheral blood. This clonotype was sampled from a human donor in a cohort sampled during active COVID-19. The gene calls are TRBV7-9 and TRBJ1-3, with unresolved D. CDR3 bases: TGTGCCAGCAAAACAGTCACCTCCGGAAACACCATATATTTT. Protein: CASKTVTSGNTIYF.